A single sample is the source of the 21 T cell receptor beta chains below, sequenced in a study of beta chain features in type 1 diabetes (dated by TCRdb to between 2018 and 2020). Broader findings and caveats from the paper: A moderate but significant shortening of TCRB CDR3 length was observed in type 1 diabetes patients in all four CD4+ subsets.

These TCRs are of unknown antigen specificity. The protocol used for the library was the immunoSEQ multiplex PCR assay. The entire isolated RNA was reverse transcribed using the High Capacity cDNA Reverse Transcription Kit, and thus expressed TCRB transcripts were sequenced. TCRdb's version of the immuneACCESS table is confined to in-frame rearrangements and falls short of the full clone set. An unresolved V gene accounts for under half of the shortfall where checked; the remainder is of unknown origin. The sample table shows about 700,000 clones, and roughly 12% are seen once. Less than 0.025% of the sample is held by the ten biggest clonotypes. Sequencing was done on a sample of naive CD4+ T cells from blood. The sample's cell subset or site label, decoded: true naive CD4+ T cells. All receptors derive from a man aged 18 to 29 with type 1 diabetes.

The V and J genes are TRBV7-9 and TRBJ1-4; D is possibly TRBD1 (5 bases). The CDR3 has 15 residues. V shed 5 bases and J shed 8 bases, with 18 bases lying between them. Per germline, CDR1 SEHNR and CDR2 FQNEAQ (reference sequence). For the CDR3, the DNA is TGTGCCAGCAGCCAAGTGAGGGGCCTAGGAGAAAAACTGTTTTTT. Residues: CASSQVRGLGEKLFF.

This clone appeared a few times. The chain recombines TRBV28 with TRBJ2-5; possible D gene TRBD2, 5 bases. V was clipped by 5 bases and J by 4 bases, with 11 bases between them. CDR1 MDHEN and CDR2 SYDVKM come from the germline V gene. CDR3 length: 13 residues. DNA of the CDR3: TGTGCCAGCAGTGTACCTAGCCCAGAGACCCAGTACTTC. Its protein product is CASSVPSPETQYF. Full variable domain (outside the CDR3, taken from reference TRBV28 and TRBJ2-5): DVKVTQSSRYLVKRTGEKVFLECVQDMDHENMFWYRQDPGLGLRLIYFSYDVKMKEKGDIPEGYSVSREKKERFSLILESASTNQTSMYLCASSVPSPETQYFGPGTRLLVL.

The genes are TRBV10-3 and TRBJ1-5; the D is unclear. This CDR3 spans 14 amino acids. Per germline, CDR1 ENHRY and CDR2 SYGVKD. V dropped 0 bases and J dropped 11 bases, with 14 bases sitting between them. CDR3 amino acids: CAISESTGYTAQHF. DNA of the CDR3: TGTGCCATCAGTGAGTCGACGGGGTATACGGCCCAGCATTTT.

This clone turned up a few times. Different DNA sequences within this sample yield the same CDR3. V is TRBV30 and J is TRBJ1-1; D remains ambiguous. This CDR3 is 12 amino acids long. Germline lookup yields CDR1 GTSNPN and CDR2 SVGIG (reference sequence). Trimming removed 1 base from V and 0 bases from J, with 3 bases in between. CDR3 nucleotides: TGTGCCTGGAGTGGAGTGAACACTGAAGCTTTCTTT. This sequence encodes CAWSGVNTEAFF.

As DNA, the CDR3 is TGTGCCAGCAGCTTTGTCAGCGCCGGGGAGCTGTTTTTT. This sequence encodes CASSFVSAGELFF. This sequence joins TRBV5-4 and TRBJ2-2; D call uncertain. The CDR3 spans 13 residues. With 2 bases removed from V and 6 bases from J, the gap between germline ends came to 8 bases. Germline loops: CDR1 SGHNT, CDR2 YYREEE (reference sequence).

For the CDR3, the DNA is TGCAGCCCCACAGGTTACAATGAGCAGTTCTTC. This codes for CSPTGYNEQFF. The chain joins TRBV20-1 to TRBJ2-1; D perhaps matches TRBD1 (5 bases). CDR1 and CDR2 (germline): DFQATT, SNEGSKA (reference sequence). The CDR3 consists of 11 residues.

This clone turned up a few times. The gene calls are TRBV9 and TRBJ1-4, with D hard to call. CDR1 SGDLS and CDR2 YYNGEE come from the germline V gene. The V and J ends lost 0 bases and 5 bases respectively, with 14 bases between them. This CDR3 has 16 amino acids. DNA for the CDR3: TGTGCCAGCAGCGTAGGGGTGCGAGACGGGAATGAAAAACTGTTTTTT. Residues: CASSVGVRDGNEKLFF.

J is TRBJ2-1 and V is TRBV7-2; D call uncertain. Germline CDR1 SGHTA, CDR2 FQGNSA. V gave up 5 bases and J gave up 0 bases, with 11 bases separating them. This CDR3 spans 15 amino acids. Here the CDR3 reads CASSTYTSSYNEQFF. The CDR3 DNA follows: TGTGCCAGCAGCACCTACACGAGCTCCTACAATGAGCAGTTCTTC.

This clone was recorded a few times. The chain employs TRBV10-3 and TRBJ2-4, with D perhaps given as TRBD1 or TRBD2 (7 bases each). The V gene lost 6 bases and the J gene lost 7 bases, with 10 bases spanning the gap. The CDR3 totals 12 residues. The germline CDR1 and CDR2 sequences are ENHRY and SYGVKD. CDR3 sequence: CAISQGGNIQYF. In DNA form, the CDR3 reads TGTGCCATCAGCCAGGGGGGGAACATTCAGTACTTC.

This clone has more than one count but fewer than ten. CDR3: CASSRTRLQGQEYQPQHF. CDR3 DNA sequence: TGCGCCAGCAGCCGGACCCGACTACAGGGACAGGAGTATCAGCCCCAGCATTTT. The genes are TRBV4-1 and TRBJ1-5, with 8 positions matching TRBD1. The CDR3 runs to 18 residues. With V trimmed by 4 bases and J by 5 bases, 16 bases remained unmatched. The germline V gene has CDR1 MGHRA and CDR2 YSYEKL.

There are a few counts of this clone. The CDR3 DNA reads TGTGCCAGCTCACCACCAGCGGCCTACGAGCAGTACTTC. Its translation: CASSPPAAYEQYF. This chain connects TRBV18 to TRBJ2-7, with a weak D call TRBD2 (5 bases). This CDR3 has 13 amino acids. V was clipped by 0 bases and J by 2 bases, with 5 bases between them. Germline V lookup: CDR1 KGHSH, CDR2 LQKENI.

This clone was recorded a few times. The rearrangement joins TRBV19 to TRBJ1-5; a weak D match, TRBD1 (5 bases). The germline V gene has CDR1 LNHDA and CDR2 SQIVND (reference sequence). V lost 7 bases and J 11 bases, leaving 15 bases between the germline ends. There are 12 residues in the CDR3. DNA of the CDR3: TGTGCCAGTATCGGGACTGGGGGGTCCCAGCATTTT. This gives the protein CASIGTGGSQHF.

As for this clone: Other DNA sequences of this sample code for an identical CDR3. CDR3 sequence reads: CAISDGRGGETQYF. CDR3 DNA: TGTGCCATCAGTGATGGTCGGGGGGGAGAGACCCAGTACTTC. V is TRBV10-3 and J is TRBJ2-5; 8 bases fit TRBD2. The CDR3 spans 14 residues. Germline CDR1 reads ENHRY; CDR2 reads SYGVKD. Unmatched junction bases numbered 4, after V lost 3 bases and J lost 4 bases.

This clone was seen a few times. Written as DNA, the CDR3 is TGTGCCAGAGAAAGATTCCCCAACACCGGGGGCTTACTAGCCAAAAACATTCAGTACTTC. Translating gives CARERFPNTGGLLAKNIQYF. The chain couples TRBV21-1 to TRBJ2-4. TRBV21-1 is termed a pseudogene. The CDR3 contains 20 residues.

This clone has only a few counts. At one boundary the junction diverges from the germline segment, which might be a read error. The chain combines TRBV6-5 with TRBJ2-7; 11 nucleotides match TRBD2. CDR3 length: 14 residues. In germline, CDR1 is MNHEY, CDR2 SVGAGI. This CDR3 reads CASTKLAGDRGLNF. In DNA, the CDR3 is TGTGCCAGCACAAAACTAGCGGGGGACCGGGGGTTGAACTTC.

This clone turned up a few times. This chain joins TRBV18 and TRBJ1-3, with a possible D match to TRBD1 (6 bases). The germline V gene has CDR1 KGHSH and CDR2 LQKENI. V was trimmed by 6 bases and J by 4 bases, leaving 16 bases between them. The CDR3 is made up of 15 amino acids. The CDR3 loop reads CASSMGGAAGNTIYF. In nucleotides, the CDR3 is TGTGCCAGCTCCATGGGGGGCGCGGCAGGAAACACCATATATTTT.

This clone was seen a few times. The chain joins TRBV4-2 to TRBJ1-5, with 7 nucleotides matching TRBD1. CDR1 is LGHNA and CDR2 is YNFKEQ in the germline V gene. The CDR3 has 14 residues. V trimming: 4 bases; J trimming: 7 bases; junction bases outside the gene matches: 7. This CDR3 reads CASSPDRAGQPQHF. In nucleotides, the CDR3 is TGTGCCAGCAGCCCCGACAGGGCTGGGCAGCCCCAGCATTTT.

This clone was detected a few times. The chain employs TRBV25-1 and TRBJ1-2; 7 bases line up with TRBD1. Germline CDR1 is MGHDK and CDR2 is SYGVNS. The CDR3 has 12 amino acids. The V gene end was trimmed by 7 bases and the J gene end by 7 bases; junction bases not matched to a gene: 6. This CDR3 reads CASMEGQLGYTF. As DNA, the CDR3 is TGTGCCAGCATGGAGGGACAGCTTGGCTACACCTTC.

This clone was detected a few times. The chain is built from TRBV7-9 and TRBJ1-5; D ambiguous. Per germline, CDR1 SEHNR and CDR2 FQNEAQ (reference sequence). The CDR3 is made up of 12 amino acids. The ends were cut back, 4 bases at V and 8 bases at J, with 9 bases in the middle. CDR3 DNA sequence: TGTGCCAGCAGCTGGTCAGAGGAGCCCCAGCATTTT. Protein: CASSWSEEPQHF.

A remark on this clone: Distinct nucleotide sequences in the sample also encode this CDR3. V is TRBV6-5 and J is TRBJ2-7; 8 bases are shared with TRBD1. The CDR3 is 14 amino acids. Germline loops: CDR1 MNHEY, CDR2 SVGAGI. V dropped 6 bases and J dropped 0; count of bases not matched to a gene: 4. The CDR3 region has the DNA TGTGCCAGCAGGCGGACAGGGTTCTCCTACGAGCAGTACTTC. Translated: CASRRTGFSYEQYF.

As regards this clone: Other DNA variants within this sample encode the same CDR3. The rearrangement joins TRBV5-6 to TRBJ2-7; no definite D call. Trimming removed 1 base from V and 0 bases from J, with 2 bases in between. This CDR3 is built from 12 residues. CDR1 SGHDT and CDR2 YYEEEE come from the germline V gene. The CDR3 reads CASSLFSYEQYF. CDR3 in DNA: TGTGCCAGCAGCTTGTTCTCCTACGAGCAGTACTTC.